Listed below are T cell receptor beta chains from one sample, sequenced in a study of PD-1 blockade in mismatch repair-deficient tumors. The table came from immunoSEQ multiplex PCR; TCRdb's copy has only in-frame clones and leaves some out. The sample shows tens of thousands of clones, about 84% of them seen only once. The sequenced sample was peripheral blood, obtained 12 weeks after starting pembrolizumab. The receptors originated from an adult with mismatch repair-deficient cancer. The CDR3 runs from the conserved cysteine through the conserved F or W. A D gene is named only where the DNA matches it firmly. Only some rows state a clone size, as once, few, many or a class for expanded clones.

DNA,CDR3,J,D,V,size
TGTGCCAGCAGTGAATGGTCCGTGGGGGGCTACACCTTC,CASSEWSVGGYTF,TRBJ1-2,.,TRBV6-1,once
TGTGCCAGCCAGACAGGAGAGATAGCCAAAAACATTCAGTACTTC,CASQTGEIAKNIQYF,TRBJ2-4,.,TRBV28,once
TGTGCCAGTAGTTTCCGGGACATCGTCTCGATCGGCTACACCTTC,CASSFRDIVSIGYTF,TRBJ1-2,.,TRBV19,.
TGTGCCAGCAGCGTAGAGTCGGTGCGGGAGGACTTTTATACGCAGTATTTT,CASSVESVREDFYTQYF,TRBJ2-3,TRBD2,TRBV9,.
TGTGCCAGCAGCGGGGGCGGGCTCGCTGGGGCCAACGTCCTGACTTTC,CASSGGGLAGANVLTF,TRBJ2-6,.,TRBV5-5,.
TGTGCCAGCAGCGTAGTTGTAGAGGATACCGGGGAGCTGTTTTTT,CASSVVVEDTGELFF,TRBJ2-2,.,TRBV9,.
TGTGCCAGCAGGCACCATCCGGGACAGGGGACCGTTGAAGCTTTCTTT,CASRHHPGQGTVEAFF,TRBJ1-1,TRBD1,TRBV28,once
TGTGCCAGCACTTTCCGGGCGGGAAACACTGAAGCTTTCTTT,CASTFRAGNTEAFF,TRBJ1-1,.,TRBV19,.
TGCAGTGCCCGACGGGACACTGAAGCTTTCTTT,CSARRDTEAFF,TRBJ1-1,.,TRBV20-1,.
TGTGCCAGCTCGGGGGACGGCAATGAGCAGTTCTTC,CASSGDGNEQFF,TRBJ2-1,.,TRBV18,.
TGCGCCAGCAGCCCCGGCCAAGCAAGGTTCTTC,CASSPGQARFF,TRBJ2-1,.,TRBV5-1,.
TGTGCCAGCAGCCAGGGAGGGACTAGGGTAAATGAGCAGTTCTTC,CASSQGGTRVNEQFF,TRBJ2-1,TRBD2,TRBV9,once
TGTGCCAGTGGTATTGGCACAGATACGCAGTATTTT,CASGIGTDTQYF,TRBJ2-3,.,TRBV11-2,.
TGCGCCAGCAGCTTGGCCCATAGCGGGACTTACAATGAGCAGTTCTTC,CASSLAHSGTYNEQFF,TRBJ2-1,TRBD2,TRBV5-1,.
TGTGCCAGCAGCTTAGATCCAACTAGCGGACGGAGCTCCTACAATGAGCAGTTCTTC,CASSLDPTSGRSSYNEQFF,TRBJ2-1,TRBD2,TRBV11-2,.
TGCGCCAGCAGCCGGGGTGGTCTAGCGGGAACCTACAATGAGCAGTTCTTC,CASSRGGLAGTYNEQFF,TRBJ2-1,TRBD2,TRBV4-1,.
TGTGCCAGCAGGTCAAGGACAGGGGCCGAGCAGTACTTC,CASRSRTGAEQYF,TRBJ2-7,TRBD1,TRBV6-5,.